This T cell receptor (beta chain) stems from a study of Graves' ophthalmopathy and Graves' hyperthyroidism. Amplification from RNA transcripts yielded the TCR beta CDR3 regions. RT-PCR with HTBI primers came first, then second-round multiplex PCR. One entry per CDR3 protein results from TCRdb running MiXCR on the multiplex PCR reads. The repertoire holds under 350,000 distinct CDR3 sequences, with 17% as singletons. This clonotype has ten or more counts. Its antigen is unidentified. From germline, CDR1 is SNHLY and CDR2 FYNNEI. Trimming removed 6 bases from V and 0 bases from J, with 18 bases in between. The CDR3 has 17 residues. General study points: Most expanded clonotypes in thyroid above 0.001 frequency also showed up in blood.

The sample comprised peripheral blood. The chain combines TRBV2 with TRBJ1-5, with TRBD1 as a possible D gene (5 bases). The origin of this receptor is an adult man with Graves' ophthalmopathy. Here the CDR3 DNA reads TGTGCCAGCAGAGGACCGGGGGTACAATATAGCAATCAGCCCCAGCATTTT. Protein: CASRGPGVQYSNQPQHF.